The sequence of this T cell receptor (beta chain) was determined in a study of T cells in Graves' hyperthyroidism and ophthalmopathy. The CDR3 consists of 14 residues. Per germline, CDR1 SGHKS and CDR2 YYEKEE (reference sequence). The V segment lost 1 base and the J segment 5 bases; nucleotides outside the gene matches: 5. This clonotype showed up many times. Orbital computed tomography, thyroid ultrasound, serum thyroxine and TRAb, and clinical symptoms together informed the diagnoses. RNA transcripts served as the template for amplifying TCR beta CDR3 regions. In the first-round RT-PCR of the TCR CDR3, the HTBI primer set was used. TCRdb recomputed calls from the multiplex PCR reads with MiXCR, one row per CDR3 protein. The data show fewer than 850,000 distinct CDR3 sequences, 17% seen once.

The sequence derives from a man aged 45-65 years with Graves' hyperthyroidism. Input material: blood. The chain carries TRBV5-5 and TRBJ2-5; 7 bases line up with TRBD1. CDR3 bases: TGTGCCAGCAGCTTGTCCACAGGGGTGGAGACCCAGTACTTC. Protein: CASSLSTGVETQYF. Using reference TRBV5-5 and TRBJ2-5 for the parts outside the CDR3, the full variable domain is DAGVTQSPTHLIKTRGQQVTLRCSPISGHKSVSWYQQVLGQGPQFIFQYYEKEERGRGNFPDRFSARQFPNYSSELNVNALLLGDSALYLCASSLSTGVETQYFGPGTRLLVL.